The T cell receptor (beta chain) described here comes from a study of blood T cell repertoires in COVID-19. Assay: immunoSEQ multiplex PCR; the TCRdb copy retains only in-frame clones and omits some. The sample holds under 250,000 clones; more than 80% are singletons and the top ten take more than 5.5%. This CDR3 contains 11 residues. Germline values: CDR1 SQVTM, CDR2 ANQGSEA. V dropped 3 bases and J dropped 8 bases, with 10 bases sitting between them. Sequenced material: peripheral blood. This chain links TRBV29-1 with TRBJ1-2; D might be TRBD1 (5 bases). This receptor was identified in a human donor in a cohort sampled during active COVID-19. DNA for the CDR3: TGCAGCGTTGACGGGGGTGGCGGCTACACCTTC. Protein: CSVDGGGGYTF.